A selection of T cell receptor beta chains follows, all from one sample in a study of blood T cell repertoires in COVID-19. Profiling relied on immunoSEQ multiplex PCR, and the TCRdb table lists in-frame clones only, not all of them. The sample has 320,000 or so clones, less than 85% seen once; the top ten hold under 2%. The material sequenced was PBMCs or T cells enriched from blood (not recorded which). The receptors originated from a woman between 25 and 40 years old who had been exposed to COVID-19. The CDR3 runs from the conserved cysteine through the conserved F or W. Fields, in order: D gene, V gene, J gene, clone size, CDR3 DNA, CDR3 protein. The D gene is left open where the match is weak. Clone size is given for some rows only: seen once, a few or many times, or a class if the clone is expanded.

>TRBD2|TRBV7-9|TRBJ2-7|.
TGTGCCAGCAGCTTAATTAGACTAGCGGGAAGGAACGAGCAGTACTTC
CASSLIRLAGRNEQYF
>TRBD1|TRBV28|TRBJ1-1|once
TGTGCCAGCAGTAAACGGACAGGACCGAACACTGAAGCTTTCTTT
CASSKRTGPNTEAFF
>.|TRBV27|TRBJ2-2|.
TGTGCCAGCAGTTCAGACAGGGTCGGACTAAACACCGGGGAGCTGTTTTTT
CASSSDRVGLNTGELFF
>.|TRBV6-5|TRBJ1-2|.
TGTGCCAGCACCTATGGGGGGTATGGCTACACCTTC
CASTYGGYGYTF
>.|TRBV7-9|TRBJ2-1|.
TGTGCCAGCAGCTTAGCCAGATACAATGAGCAGTTCTTC
CASSLARYNEQFF
>.|TRBV20-1|TRBJ2-2|.
TGCAGTGCTCAGAACGGGGAGCTGTTTTTT
CSAQNGELFF
>.|TRBV5-6|TRBJ2-2|.
TGTGCCAGCAGCTTGGCCTTGCGAACGAACACCGGGGAGCTGTTTTTT
CASSLALRTNTGELFF
>.|TRBV6-1|TRBJ1-2|.
TGTGCCAGCAGTGAGTACAGGACCTATGGCTACACCTTC
CASSEYRTYGYTF
>TRBD1|TRBV7-9|TRBJ1-4|.
TGTGCCAGCAGCTCATCCGGGACAGGCGGTGAAAAACTGTTTTTT
CASSSSGTGGEKLFF
>.|TRBV27|TRBJ1-1|.
TGTGCCAGCATGCGGGTTAGTTACACTGAAGCTTTCTTT
CASMRVSYTEAFF
>.|TRBV19|TRBJ1-1|.
TGTGCCAGTGAAAAGCGGATGAACACTGAAGCTTTCTTT
CASEKRMNTEAFF
>.|TRBV19|TRBJ2-3|once
TGTGCCAGTAGTACAGGGGTGGCCACAGATACGCAGTATTTT
CASSTGVATDTQYF
>TRBD2|TRBV30|TRBJ2-1|.
TGTGCCTGGAGGGAAACTGGGACTATAACCTACAATGAGCAGTTCTTC
CAWRETGTITYNEQFF
>TRBD1|TRBV12-3/TRBV12-4|TRBJ1-2|few
TGTGCCAGCAGTTTGACAGGGGGCTATGGCTACACCTTC
CASSLTGGYGYTF
>TRBD2|TRBV30|TRBJ2-7|.
TGTGCCTGGCGGATGGGGACTAGCGGCTACGAGCAGTACTTC
CAWRMGTSGYEQYF
>.|TRBV5-1|TRBJ2-6|.
TGCGCCAGCAGCTTGTTTGCCAGCTCTGGGGCCAACGTCCTGACTTTC
CASSLFASSGANVLTF
>.|TRBV6-5|TRBJ1-4|.
TGTGCCAGTCGCTCGGGGTTTGGGGAAAAACTGTTTTTT
CASRSGFGEKLFF
>.|TRBV27|TRBJ2-2|.
TGTGCCAGCAGTTTGAGTTTTAGCCTAGCGAACACCGGGGAGCTGTTTTTT
CASSLSFSLANTGELFF